Included here is one T cell receptor beta chain sequence, with context. The entry originates in a study of blood T cell repertoires in COVID-19. As for the study in general: Acute and convalescent COVID-19 specimens originated in the United States, Italy and Spain. PBMCs, B-cell-depleted T cells, or T cells were the source of the cDNA or gDNA that made up the material.

Between the trimmed V and J ends, which lost 1 base and 0 bases, there was a span of 6 bases. CDR1 is SEHNR, CDR2 FQNEAQ, per germline (reference sequence). There are 14 residues in the CDR3. Per the authors' pipeline: For nucleated cells, counts were estimated from reference gene primer amplification. Generated by immunoSEQ multiplex PCR, the TCRdb table keeps only in-frame clones and is missing some. That table supplies the V and J calls and clone size; D and trimming were determined from the DNA. The sample lists about 140,000 clones, over 80% seen once, with 1.5% to 2% in the top ten. This receptor was taken from a human donor in a cohort sampled during active COVID-19. This chain uses TRBV7-9 with TRBJ1-2; D is undetermined. Sequenced material: peripheral blood. The CDR3 reads CASSLGAPNYGYTF. The CDR3, as DNA: TGTGCCAGCAGCTTAGGAGCTCCTAACTATGGCTACACCTTC.